This entry lists 26 T cell receptor beta chains sequenced from one sample in a study of T-cell reconstitution after alpha-beta-depleted transplantation in children. Library preparation (for TCRbeta) was performed with unique molecular identifiers. One entry per CDR3 protein, called by TCRdb with MiXCR from the PCR reads. Of about 980,000 distinct CDR3 sequences listed, about 29% are singletons. The source was PBMCs, mostly from graft donor cells, collected 360 days after TCRalphabeta/CD19-depleted stem cell transplant. The receptors stem from a boy under two years old who had a stem cell transplant for SCID, so the T cells may come from the graft donor.

Many counts were recorded for this clonotype. The V and J genes are TRBV20-1 and TRBJ2-3; D might be TRBD2 (5 bases). Trimming took 1 base from V and 4 from J, leaving 18 bases between them. This CDR3 has 16 residues. Germline V gene data show CDR1 as DFQATT and CDR2 as SNEGSKA (reference sequence). The CDR3: CSARVSSRVRADTQYF. The CDR3 DNA reads TGCAGTGCTAGAGTTAGTTCGAGGGTTAGGGCAGATACGCAGTATTTT.

The chain has TRBV7-7 and TRBJ2-6; the match to TRBD2 covers 9 bases. The germline V gene has CDR1 SSHAT and CDR2 FNYEAQ (reference sequence). This CDR3 spans 15 amino acids. Trimming at V came to 0 bases and at J to 12 bases, leaving 6 bases not matched to a gene. The CDR3 loop is CASSLAAGGPSVLTF. The CDR3 DNA sequence: TGTGCCAGCAGCTTAGCGGCGGGGGGGCCTTCCGTCCTGACTTTC.

The V and J genes are TRBV7-3 and TRBJ2-7, with D perhaps TRBD1 (5 bases). From germline, CDR1 is SGHTA and CDR2 FQGTGA. Trimming stripped 2 bases from V and 6 bases from J, with 14 bases between. The CDR3 consists of 14 residues. The CDR3 sequence is CASSLRAGFLEQYF. The CDR3 DNA follows: TGTGCCAGCAGCTTACGTGCAGGGTTCCTCGAGCAGTACTTC.

The chain is built from TRBV5-1 and TRBJ2-3; tentative D call: TRBD2 (6 bases). The CDR3 extends over 15 amino acids. The ends were cut back, 4 bases at V and 3 bases at J, with 15 bases in the middle. CDR1 is SGHRS, CDR2 YFSETQ, per germline. CDR3 residues: CASSHLGGPTDTQYF. DNA of the CDR3: TGCGCCAGCAGCCACCTGGGGGGTCCGACAGATACGCAGTATTTT.

This chain links TRBV20-1 with TRBJ2-7, with D possibly being TRBD2 (6 bases). The germline V gene has CDR1 DFQATT and CDR2 SNEGSKA (reference sequence). Trimming shortened V by 6 bases and J by 6 bases, and 12 bases separated the two germline ends. The CDR3 loop spans 11 amino acids. CDR3 coding DNA: TGCAGTGCGTGGAGGGAATCCGAGCAGTACGTC. It specifies CSAWRESEQYV.

This clonotype showed up just a few times. The chain has TRBV7-8 and TRBJ1-4; possible D gene TRBD1, 6 bases. Germline-derived CDR1 and CDR2 are SGHVS and FQNEAQ. The V gene lost 5 bases and the J gene lost 0 bases, with 25 bases spanning the gap. There are 20 residues in the CDR3. CDR3 amino acids: CASSPKRQGKGTATNEKLFF. The CDR3 region has the DNA TGTGCCAGCAGCCCTAAAAGGCAGGGGAAGGGGACTGCAACTAATGAAAAACTGTTTTTT.

V and J are TRBV9 and TRBJ2-1; 9 nucleotides agree with TRBD2. After removal of 2 bases from V and 10 bases from J, the junction contained 16 bases not matched to a gene. Per the germline V gene, CDR1 is SGDLS and CDR2 is YYNGEE. The CDR3 runs to 17 residues. CDR3 coding DNA: TGTGCCAGCAGCGTTGTTGGAGCGGGGGGTACCACAAGGGAGCAGTTCTTC. The encoded protein is CASSVVGAGGTTREQFF.

The V gene is TRBV10-3, the J gene TRBJ2-2; D is perhaps TRBD1 (6 bases). Germline values: CDR1 ENHRY, CDR2 SYGVKD. Trimming left V 6 bases short and J 5 bases short, with 10 bases between. The CDR3 runs to 13 residues. CDR3 coding DNA: TGTGCCATCAGCTCAGGGGCTACCGGGGAGCTGTTTTTT. This codes for CAISSGATGELFF.

This clonotype turned up a few times. V is TRBV5-5 and J is TRBJ2-1; D not certain. The germline V and J ends were trimmed by 4 bases and 7 bases, with 21 bases remaining between them. Germline assignment: CDR1 SGHKS and CDR2 YYEKEE (reference sequence). The CDR3 contains 16 residues. The CDR3 loop is CASSPMGWMARNEQFF. The CDR3 DNA reads TGTGCCAGCAGCCCCATGGGGTGGATGGCTCGGAATGAGCAGTTCTTC.

The genes are TRBV7-2 and TRBJ2-3; D unresolved. Germline V gives CDR1 SGHTA, CDR2 FQGNSA. CDR3 size: 14 residues. Trimming took 5 bases from V and 2 from J, leaving 11 bases between them. CDR3 DNA sequence: TGTGCCAGCAGCCACGGTGGCCTCACAGATACGCAGTATTTT. Its protein is CASSHGGLTDTQYF.

This clonotype was seen only once. The CDR3 region is CASSQGGSGVSYNEQFF. The CDR3 nucleotides are TGCGCCAGCAGCCAGGGGGGCAGCGGGGTCTCCTACAATGAGCAGTTCTTC. The genes are TRBV5-1 and TRBJ2-1; D is possibly TRBD1 or TRBD2 (7 bases each). Germline V gene data show CDR1 as SGHRS and CDR2 as YFSETQ. Trimming removed 4 bases from V and 0 bases from J, with 17 bases in between. CDR3 length equals 17 residues.

This clonotype has only a few counts. The V gene is TRBV15, the J gene TRBJ1-2; D perhaps matches TRBD1 (6 bases). From germline, CDR1 is LNHNV and CDR2 YYDKDF (reference sequence). Trimming took off 1 base at V and 6 bases at J, with 9 bases between the two ends. This CDR3 region has 13 residues. CDR3 sequence: CATSRGTDHGYTF. CDR3 nucleotide sequence: TGTGCCACCAGCAGAGGGACAGACCATGGCTACACCTTC.

V and J are TRBV4-3 and TRBJ2-5, with 8 bases fitting TRBD2. J gave up 2 bases and V 1 base, and 6 bases lay outside the gene matches. The CDR3 covers 16 residues. Germline assignment: CDR1 LGHNA and CDR2 YSLEER. The CDR3 coding sequence is TGCGCCAGCAGCCAAGCAAGTAGCGGGGCACAAGAGACCCAGTACTTC. This encodes CASSQASSGAQETQYF.

This clonotype was counted only a few times. An end of the junction differs from the germline gene, which may be a read error. The chain links TRBV4-3 to TRBJ2-2; D unresolved. Germline loops: CDR1 LGHNA, CDR2 YSLEER. This CDR3 has 16 amino acids. In DNA, the CDR3 is TGCGCCGGCAGCCAAGGTCCACTCATGAACACCGGGGAGCTGTTTTTT. This gives the protein CAGSQGPLMNTGELFF.

This clonotype was observed a handful of times. As DNA, the CDR3 is TGTGCCAGCAGTTTTAGTGGGCGTCAGGCCCAGTACTTC. Encoded protein: CASSFSGRQAQYF. The rearrangement links TRBV12-3 or TRBV12-4 to TRBJ2-5, with D unresolved. V was clipped by 3 bases and J by 9 bases, with 14 bases between them. The CDR3 length is 13 residues.

This clonotype has more than one count but fewer than ten. J is TRBJ1-6 and V is TRBV5-6; D gene unclear. Trimming took off 0 bases at V and 0 bases at J, with 10 bases between the two ends. CDR3 length: 17 amino acids. Germline CDR1 and CDR2: SGHDT and YYEEEE. The CDR3 DNA is TGTGCCAGCAGCTTGGCGAGGAGGAGCTCCTATAATTCACCCCTCCACTTT. As protein: CASSLARRSSYNSPLHF.

This clonotype was counted only a few times. The chain links TRBV14 to TRBJ2-3, with a tentative D call TRBD2 (6 bases). The V gene's germline CDR1 is SGHDN and CDR2 FVKESK. The length of the CDR3 is 16 residues. V was shortened by 0 bases and J by 3 bases, with 13 bases between the two germline ends. DNA of the CDR3: TGTGCCAGCAGCCAAGATTACTACGGGACTACAGATACGCAGTATTTT. It translates to CASSQDYYGTTDTQYF.

CDR3 region: CSVVGASGLTDTQYF. The CDR3 nucleotides read TGCAGCGTTGTTGGGGCCAGCGGCCTCACAGATACGCAGTATTTT. The chain joins TRBV29-1 to TRBJ2-3; D is possibly TRBD1 or TRBD2 (5 bases each). The germline V gene encodes CDR1 SQVTM and CDR2 ANQGSEA. The CDR3 length is 15 residues. The germline V and J ends were trimmed by 4 bases and 2 bases, with 16 bases remaining between them.

This clonotype was picked up a small number of times. V is TRBV5-1 and J is TRBJ2-7; D assignment may be TRBD1 or TRBD2 (5 bases each). The CDR3 is 12 residues long. The germline V and J ends were trimmed by 1 base and 7 bases, with 9 bases remaining between them. CDR1 is SGHRS and CDR2 is YFSETQ in the germline V gene. DNA of the CDR3: TGCGCCAGCAGCTTGATGGGGGTAGAGCAGTACTTC. Translating gives CASSLMGVEQYF.

The chain uses TRBV12-3 or TRBV12-4 and TRBJ1-2; 9 bases match TRBD1. Losses at the gene ends were 4 bases for V and 6 bases for J; bases not matched to a gene: 9. The CDR3 has 15 residues. CDR3: CASSSYPGTGNGYTF. Here the CDR3 DNA reads TGTGCCAGCAGTTCCTACCCCGGGACAGGGAATGGCTACACCTTC.

V is TRBV5-1 and J is TRBJ2-6; TRBD1 is a possible D gene (7 bases). Germline loops: CDR1 SGHRS, CDR2 YFSETQ. The CDR3 sequence is 19 residues long. The V end was cut by 4 bases, the J end by 2 bases, with 22 bases between. In nucleotides, the CDR3 is TGCGCCAGCAGCCTCGCGCGGCAGGGGGGAGTAACTGGGGCCAACGTCCTGACTTTC. Translation gives CASSLARQGGVTGANVLTF.

J is TRBJ2-6 and V is TRBV7-9; no reliable D call. V lost 4 bases to trimming and J lost 0 bases, with 10 bases between them. The CDR3 covers 16 residues. Germline-derived CDR1 and CDR2 are SEHNR and FQNEAQ (reference sequence). This CDR3 reads CASSWNSYSGANVLTF. Here the CDR3 DNA reads TGTGCCAGCAGCTGGAACAGCTACTCTGGGGCCAACGTCCTGACTTTC.

V usage is TRBV5-1 and J usage is TRBJ2-1; D remains ambiguous. Deletions cut 1 base from V and 4 bases from J, with 21 bases between. Germline-derived CDR1 and CDR2 are SGHRS and YFSETQ. CDR3 length: 18 amino acids. The chain's CDR3 is CASSLTPGLRSEYNEQFF. The CDR3 nucleotides read TGCGCCAGCAGCTTGACCCCGGGCCTACGGTCGGAGTACAATGAGCAGTTCTTC. The whole variable domain, remainder taken from reference TRBV5-1 and TRBJ2-1, is KAGVTQTPRYLIKTRGQQVTLSCSPISGHRSVSWYQQTPGQGLQFLFEYFSETQRNKGNFPGRFSGRQFSNSRSEMNVSTLELGDSALYLCASSLTPGLRSEYNEQFFGPGTRLTVL.

In the case of this clonotype: A read error may account for a junction end that differs from germline. For the CDR3, the DNA is TGCGTCAGCAGCTTGTGGGTTAACAATGAGCAGTTCTTC. Amino acids: CVSSLWVNNEQFF. The genes are TRBV5-1 and TRBJ2-1; D not certain. This CDR3 has 13 residues. Germline CDR1 SGHRS, CDR2 YFSETQ. Full variable domain (outside the CDR3, taken from reference TRBV5-1 and TRBJ2-1): KAGVTQTPRYLIKTRGQQVTLSCSPISGHRSVSWYQQTPGQGLQFLFEYFSETQRNKGNFPGRFSGRQFSNSRSEMNVSTLELGDSALYLCVSSLWVNNEQFFGPGTRLTVL.

The chain couples TRBV29-1 to TRBJ2-2, with TRBD1 identical over 8 bases. Looked up from germline, CDR1 is SQVTM and CDR2 is ANQGSEA. The V and J ends lost 8 bases and 6 bases, in that order; junction bases with no gene match: 8. This CDR3 comprises 13 residues. CDR3 residues: CSYQGAFPGELFF. The CDR3 region has the DNA TGCAGCTACCAGGGGGCGTTTCCCGGGGAGCTGTTTTTT.

This clonotype showed up just a few times. The chain employs TRBV4-1 and TRBJ2-7; a weak D match, TRBD1 (5 bases). Germline loops: CDR1 MGHRA, CDR2 YSYEKL. This CDR3 contains 18 residues. V shed 0 bases and J shed 0 bases, with 18 bases lying between them. The CDR3 sequence is CASSQDVSRQRLSYEQYF. The CDR3 coding sequence is TGCGCCAGCAGCCAAGATGTTTCGAGACAGAGACTCTCCTACGAGCAGTACTTC.